This TCR beta chain was profiled in a study of response to subunit inactivated influenza vaccine (dated by TCRdb to the late 2010s). In terms of the full investigation: Deep quantitative T cell receptor repertoire profiling was used in the study to track responses to a trivalent subunit inactivated influenza vaccine. The paper's findings and limits, for the study overall: It was suggested by the authors that each seasonal influenza vaccination may recruit only a limited number of new T cells.

The receptor library was made with RT-PCR. Sequencing was carried out with an Illumina HiSeq 2500. The public reads were reanalyzed by TCRdb: fastp trimming at Q25, MiXCR alignment, in-frame beta chains only. Entries are consolidated by CDR3 protein sequence, retaining the most common genes and DNA. The sample contains around 850,000 distinct CDR3 sequences, less than 20% of them found a single time. Roughly a tenth of the sample comes from the top ten. At the junction V is shortened by 9 bases and J by 5 bases, with 19 bases in between. The CDR3 holds 14 amino acids from the cysteine to the phenylalanine. The CDR3 DNA has 42 bases and is translated from base 1. This clonotype has at least ten counts. Its antigen has not been determined. Base qualities are missing; no much larger clone stands one base away.

The source of this sequence is a man in his fifties or sixties who received an inactivated influenza vaccine. Donor details come from another sample of the same person, matched by shared clones. Sample: PBMCs from blood, taken around 5 days after vaccination. Recombination connected TRBV12-3 or TRBV12-4 to TRBJ1-1; TRBD1 might be the D gene, on 5 matching bases. The CDR3 here reads CASCRVNRGTEAFF. The DNA is as follows: TGTGCCAGTTGCAGGGTCAATCGGGGGACTGAAGCTTTCTTT.